The 17 T cell receptor beta chains below were found in one sample sequenced in a study of T cell changes during pregnancy in multiple sclerosis. Profiling relied on immunoSEQ multiplex PCR, and the TCRdb table lists in-frame clones only, not all of them. The repertoire has about 49,000 clones, approximately 92% of them found once; the top ten carry 0.99%. This specimen consisted of peripheral blood, obtained after pregnancy. The receptor set was obtained from a female donor with multiple sclerosis, enrolled in a pregnancy study.

This chain links TRBV10-3 with TRBJ2-7; D ambiguous. The CDR3 runs 17 residues. Trimming pared 0 bases from V and 2 bases from J, leaving 17 bases between. Germline V CDR1 and CDR2: ENHRY, SYGVKD. DNA for the CDR3: TGTGCCATCAGTGAGTCCCTCCAGGCAGGAACTCCCTACGAGCAGTACTTC. Protein: CAISESLQAGTPYEQYF.

This CDR3 reads CASSFWLGQVNSPLHF. The CDR3 nucleotides are TGTGCCAGCAGCTTTTGGTTGGGACAGGTAAATTCACCCCTCCACTTT. This chain joins TRBV5-6 and TRBJ1-6, with 8 bases fitting TRBD1. The CDR3 is 16 amino acids. The V gene end was trimmed by 2 bases and the J gene end by 7 bases; junction bases not matched to a gene: 8. The germline V gene encodes CDR1 SGHDT and CDR2 YYEEEE.

The genes are TRBV5-5 and TRBJ2-3; TRBD2 agrees at 10 bases. The V gene end was trimmed by 5 bases and the J gene end by 5 bases; junction bases not matched to a gene: 11. Germline V gene sequence: CDR1 SGHKS, CDR2 YYEKEE (reference sequence). This CDR3 region has 16 residues. The CDR3 loop is CASRDQLAGLGDTQYF. The CDR3 DNA reads as TGTGCCAGCAGGGATCAACTAGCGGGGTTAGGAGATACGCAGTATTTT.

The rearrangement uses TRBV27 and TRBJ2-7; D call uncertain. CDR1 and CDR2 (germline): MNHEY, SMNVEV (reference sequence). V lost 5 bases and J lost 0, with 8 bases in between. The CDR3 consists of 13 residues. The CDR3 DNA is TGTGCCAGCAGTCCCGGGTCCTCCTACGAGCAGTACTTC. This codes for CASSPGSSYEQYF.

The chain is built from TRBV2 and TRBJ1-4; 8 bases line up with TRBD1. J lost 7 bases, V lost 3 bases, and 4 bases had no gene match. From germline, CDR1 is SNHLY and CDR2 FYNNEI. CDR3 size: 14 residues. The CDR3 region is CASSEDRVREKLFF. CDR3 nucleotide sequence: TGTGCCAGCAGTGAGGACAGGGTCCGTGAAAAACTGTTTTTT.

This rearrangement joins TRBV5-1 to TRBJ2-1; the match to TRBD2 covers 8 bases. Germline V gives CDR1 SGHRS, CDR2 YFSETQ. This CDR3 contains 15 residues. J was trimmed by 4 bases and V by 7 bases; bases with no gene match: 10. CDR3 region: CASVRGLAAYNEQFF. CDR3 DNA: TGCGCCAGCGTCCGAGGACTAGCAGCATACAATGAGCAGTTCTTC.

The chain employs TRBV6-4 and TRBJ2-3; 11 nucleotides agree with TRBD2. Germline values: CDR1 MRHNA, CDR2 SNTAGT. V gave up 9 bases and J gave up 1 base; unmatched junction bases: 6. The CDR3 is 15 amino acids. CDR3 protein: CASGLAGGRTDTQYF. For the CDR3, the DNA is TGTGCCAGTGGGTTAGCGGGGGGGCGCACAGATACGCAGTATTTT.

This chain links TRBV6-6 with TRBJ2-3; tentative D call: TRBD1 (6 bases). Germline V gene lookup returns CDR1 MNHNY and CDR2 SVGAGI (reference sequence). Between the trimmed V and J ends, which lost 4 bases and 3 bases, there was a span of 17 bases. CDR3 size: 16 residues. CDR3 protein: CASSFTGMTGTDTQYF. The CDR3 DNA reads as TGTGCCAGCAGTTTCACCGGGATGACAGGAACAGATACGCAGTATTTT.

The V gene is TRBV6-1, the J gene TRBJ1-2, with TRBD1 identical over 10 bases. Germline assignment: CDR1 MNHNS and CDR2 SASEGT. This CDR3 has 15 residues. The junction had 7 bases not matched to a gene; V was cut back by 6 bases and J by 3 bases. The chain's CDR3 is CASSDDRGLYYGYTF. The CDR3 bases are TGTGCCAGCAGCGATGACAGGGGGCTTTACTATGGCTACACCTTC.

The J gene is TRBJ2-2, the V gene TRBV7-8, with TRBD2 matching 9 bases. V dropped 2 bases and J dropped 2; count of bases not matched to a gene: 3. The CDR3 loop spans 16 amino acids. From germline, CDR1 is SGHVS and CDR2 FQNEAQ. The CDR3 sequence is CASSLRLAVNTGELFF. CDR3 in DNA: TGTGCCAGCAGCTTACGACTAGCGGTAAACACCGGGGAGCTGTTTTTT.

This sequence joins TRBV7-3 and TRBJ2-2, with 10 bases that match TRBD2. From germline, CDR1 is SGHTA and CDR2 FQGTGA. With V trimmed by 5 bases and J by 2 bases, 11 bases remained unmatched. CDR3 length: 18 residues. CDR3 residues: CASSLRVAGGLNTGELFF. The CDR3 DNA reads TGTGCCAGCAGCCTTCGGGTAGCGGGGGGCCTTAACACCGGGGAGCTGTTTTTT.

J is TRBJ2-3 and V is TRBV9; 9 bases are shared with TRBD1. This CDR3 comprises 15 residues. J lost 5 bases, V lost 0 bases, and 4 bases had no gene match. Germline assignment: CDR1 SGDLS and CDR2 YYNGEE. In DNA, the CDR3 is TGTGCCAGCAGCGTAGTAGGGACAGGGCTAGATACGCAGTATTTT. Residues: CASSVVGTGLDTQYF.

This chain uses TRBV6-1 with TRBJ1-1, with D possibly TRBD1 on 5 matching bases. Trimming pared 1 base from V and 5 bases from J, leaving 8 bases between. Germline assignment: CDR1 MNHNS and CDR2 SASEGT. The CDR3 has 13 residues. The CDR3 region has the DNA TGTGCCAGCAGTGAAGGGGGCAAAACTGAAGCTTTCTTT. Its protein product is CASSEGGKTEAFF.

This clone was counted between two and nine times. The chain is built from TRBV5-8 and TRBJ1-4; D is possibly TRBD1 (6 bases). Germline CDR1 is SGHTS and CDR2 is YDEGEE. V shed 4 bases and J shed 4 bases, with 14 bases lying between them. There are 15 residues in the CDR3. CDR3 coding DNA: TGTGCCAGCAGCCGGTCAGGGGCGGTTAATGAAAAACTGTTTTTT. This encodes CASSRSGAVNEKLFF. Variable domain in full (rest from reference TRBV5-8 and TRBJ1-4): EAGVTQSPTHLIKTRGQQATLRCSPISGHTSVYWYQQALGLGLQFLLWYDEGEERNRGNFPPRFSGRQFPNYSSELNVNALELEDSALYLCASSRSGAVNEKLFFGSGTQLSVL.

The CDR3 region has the DNA TGCGCCAGCAGCTTGGAGGTGGCGGGGGCGAAAAGAGAGCAGTTCTTC. This gives the protein CASSLEVAGAKREQFF. The chain combines TRBV5-1 with TRBJ2-1, with a possible D match to TRBD2 (7 bases). Trimming took 0 bases from V and 10 from J, leaving 20 bases between them. This CDR3 region has 16 residues. CDR1 and CDR2 from the germline V gene are SGHRS and YFSETQ.

The chain carries TRBV5-5 and TRBJ2-7, with D tentatively TRBD1 (6 bases). The CDR3 extends over 15 amino acids. V lost 4 bases and J lost 0, with 14 bases in between. From germline, CDR1 is SGHKS and CDR2 YYEKEE (reference sequence). The CDR3 sequence is CASSLTGTISYEQYF. CDR3 in DNA: TGTGCCAGCAGCCTAACCGGGACAATCTCCTACGAGCAGTACTTC.

CDR3 coding DNA: TGTGCCAGTACCACACAGGAGGGAGATACGCAGTATTTT. It yields the protein CASTTQEGDTQYF. The rearrangement joins TRBV19 to TRBJ2-3; weak D call: TRBD2 (6 bases). Germline V lookup: CDR1 LNHDA, CDR2 SQIVND (reference sequence). The length of the CDR3 is 13 residues. Trimming left V 7 bases short and J 5 bases short, with 13 bases between.